This passage covers 18 T cell receptor beta chains from one sample sequenced in a study of T-cell reconstitution after alpha-beta-depleted transplantation in children listed by TCRdb under 2016. Findings and caveats that apply to the study as a whole: Over subsequent months, a decline in hyperexpanded clone frequencies was noted, and after one year, T-cell counts and TCRbeta diversity were mostly ascribed to newly produced T cells.

The sample's treatment or condition label, in plain terms: allogeneic hematopoietic cell transplantation with graft depleted of TCRalphabeta T cells and CD19 B cells. The library was built by means of PCR. Sequencing was performed on an Illumina HiSeq 2500. Molecular barcoding was employed in the preparation of TCR libraries, with unique molecular identifiers being used to normalize TCRbeta repertoire quantification. TCRdb reprocessing: public reads trimmed at Q25 with fastp, clones called with MiXCR, in-frame beta chains kept. Identical CDR3 protein sequences are pooled into one entry, listed with their most common genes and DNA. The sample records some 300,000 distinct CDR3 sequences, approximately 7.3% of which are singletons. The ten largest clonotypes hold about 9.1% of the sample. Their antigens are not known. The sample was peripheral blood, taken 360 days after TCRalphabeta/CD19-depleted stem cell transplant. These receptors originate from a female patient aged 2-15 years who had a stem cell transplant for Fanconi anemia, so the T cells may come from the graft donor.

This clonotype was counted ten times or more. V gene TRBV20-1 combines with J gene TRBJ2-7; D ambiguous. The CDR3 is 13 amino acids. V was shortened by 5 bases and J by 5 bases, with 16 bases between the two germline ends. The V gene's germline CDR1 is DFQATT and CDR2 SNEGSKA (reference sequence). The CDR3 region has the DNA TGCAGTGCTGCATGGACGGCGGCAGACGAGCAGTACTTC. Its translation: CSAAWTAADEQYF.

This clonotype was detected ten times or more. The V gene is TRBV4-2, the J gene TRBJ2-1; D perhaps matches TRBD2 (6 bases). Trimming pared 3 bases from V and 10 bases from J, leaving 10 bases between. CDR3 length equals 12 residues. CDR1 LGHNA and CDR2 YNFKEQ come from the germline V gene. The chain's CDR3 is CASSHRLEEQFF. CDR3 DNA sequence: TGTGCCAGCAGCCACAGACTAGAAGAGCAGTTCTTC.

The V and J genes are TRBV20-1 and TRBJ1-4; 7 nucleotides match TRBD1. The trim removed 4 bases at V and 8 bases at J, leaving 7 bases unmatched. The CDR3 runs to 13 residues. Germline V gene sequence: CDR1 DFQATT, CDR2 SNEGSKA (reference sequence). The CDR3 DNA reads TGCAGTGCTAATAGGGGGCAGGGCGAAAAACTGTTTTTT. It codes for CSANRGQGEKLFF.

This clonotype has at least ten counts. V is TRBV6-5 and J is TRBJ2-2; TRBD2 aligns across 12 bases. Germline CDR1 is MNHEY and CDR2 is SVGAGI. Trimming at V came to 5 bases and at J to 7 bases, leaving 14 bases not matched to a gene. CDR3 length: 18 residues. CDR3 nucleotides: TGTGCCAGCAGTCCCGACGTGCTAGCGGGAGGGCCTGGCGGGGAGCTGTTTTTT. Its translation is CASSPDVLAGGPGGELFF.

This clonotype was counted ten times or more. V and J are TRBV12-3 or TRBV12-4 and TRBJ1-1; D is unresolved. The V and J ends lost 7 bases and 3 bases respectively, with 15 bases between them. CDR3 size: 14 residues. CDR3 protein: CASTLVTPDTEAFF. In nucleotides, the CDR3 is TGTGCCAGCACACTAGTTACTCCCGACACTGAAGCTTTCTTT.

This clonotype has just a few counts. The chain links TRBV5-1 to TRBJ2-5, with 8 bases that match TRBD1. The CDR3 totals 13 residues. Looked up from germline, CDR1 is SGHRS and CDR2 is YFSETQ. V lost 7 bases to trimming and J lost 4 bases; unmatched junction nucleotides: 6. The CDR3 nucleotides are TGCGCCAGCGGGATAGGGACAGGAGAGACCCAGTACTTC. The encoded protein is CASGIGTGETQYF.

There are many counts of this clonotype. The V gene is TRBV10-1, the J gene TRBJ1-4; no definite D call. CDR3 length: 13 residues. CDR1 and CDR2 from the germline V gene are WNHNN and SYGVQD (reference sequence). Trimming stripped 8 bases from V and 7 bases from J, with 14 bases between. Written as DNA, the CDR3 is TGCGCCAGCCCGGCCGCTAGGAGTGAAAAACTGTTTTTT. Its translation: CASPAARSEKLFF.

This clonotype was seen ten or more times. V gene TRBV10-3 combines with J gene TRBJ2-7; D is perhaps TRBD1 (5 bases). The CDR3 runs 14 residues. V was clipped by 5 bases and J by 5 bases, with 16 bases between them. The germline CDR1 and CDR2 sequences are ENHRY and SYGVKD. For the CDR3, the DNA is TGTGCCATCAGTCAGGGTCTGAGGCCGGACGAGCAGTACTTC. As protein: CAISQGLRPDEQYF.

Only a few counts were recorded for this clonotype. The chain joins TRBV20-1 to TRBJ1-2, with 8 bases identical to TRBD1. Trimming took 5 bases from V and 0 from J; bases not matched to a gene: 8. The germline V gene has CDR1 DFQATT and CDR2 SNEGSKA (reference sequence). The CDR3 runs to 15 residues. CDR3 protein: CSASQGASSNYGYTF. Written as DNA, the CDR3 is TGCAGTGCTTCTCAGGGGGCTTCCTCTAACTATGGCTACACCTTC.

The chain's CDR3 is CASSYGRGGTGELFF. The CDR3 DNA reads TGCGCCAGCAGCTATGGGCGGGGGGGGACCGGGGAGCTGTTTTTT. The V call is TRBV4-1, the J call TRBJ2-2; 9 bases match TRBD2. The CDR3 totals 15 residues. The V gene end was trimmed by 5 bases and the J gene end by 5 bases; junction bases not matched to a gene: 6. Germline V CDR1 and CDR2: MGHRA, YSYEKL.

V and J are TRBV3-1 and TRBJ2-5, with TRBD2 as a possible D gene (5 bases). In germline, CDR1 is LGHDT, CDR2 YNNKEL (reference sequence). The V and J ends lost 2 bases and 5 bases respectively, with 9 bases between them. The CDR3 length is 13 residues. In DNA, the CDR3 is TGTGCCAGCAGCCAAACTTCGGGGGAGACCCAGTACTTC. Translating it yields CASSQTSGETQYF.

This clonotype has ten or more counts. This chain links TRBV20-1 with TRBJ1-5, with 8 bases fitting TRBD1. Losses at the gene ends were 2 bases for V and 5 bases for J; bases not matched to a gene: 2. This CDR3 contains 13 residues. Germline lookup yields CDR1 DFQATT and CDR2 SNEGSKA (reference sequence). CDR3 amino acids: CSARLQGDQPQHF. In nucleotides, the CDR3 is TGCAGTGCTAGATTACAGGGGGATCAGCCCCAGCATTTT.

This clonotype showed up many times. Compared with germline, one end of the junction differs, possibly owing to a read error. V and J are TRBV5-1 and TRBJ2-5; D unresolved. Germline CDR1 reads SGHRS; CDR2 reads YFSETQ. The CDR3 spans 11 residues. This CDR3 is CASSLAETQYF. CDR3 sequence (DNA): TGTGCCAGCAGCTTAGCAGAGACCCAGTACTTC.

This clonotype was observed at least ten times. V usage is TRBV9 and J usage is TRBJ2-5; 11 positions match TRBD2. Losses at the gene ends were 0 bases for V and 5 bases for J; bases not matched to a gene: 3. In germline, CDR1 is SGDLS, CDR2 YYNGEE. CDR3 length: 15 amino acids. DNA for the CDR3: TGTGCCAGCAGCGTAGGACTAGCGGGGAGTGAGACCCAGTACTTC. It encodes CASSVGLAGSETQYF.

This clonotype showed up many times. J is TRBJ1-4 and V is TRBV5-6; D not certain. Germline V gene sequence: CDR1 SGHDT, CDR2 YYEEEE. V lost 4 bases to trimming and J lost 2 bases, with 9 bases between them. This CDR3 is built from 14 residues. CDR3 sequence: CASSLAPTNEKLFF. DNA of the CDR3: TGTGCCAGCAGCCTAGCTCCGACTAATGAAAAACTGTTTTTT.

This clonotype was seen ten or more times. The chain joins TRBV6-5 to TRBJ2-7, with TRBD2 matching over 7 bases. There are 13 residues in the CDR3. V shed 10 bases, J shed 1 base, and the junction held 7 bases outside the gene matches. Per germline, CDR1 MNHEY and CDR2 SVGAGI. The CDR3 is CATAGENSYEQYF. CDR3 bases: TGTGCCACCGCGGGGGAGAATTCCTACGAGCAGTACTTC.

This clonotype has just a few counts. V and J are TRBV14 and TRBJ2-1; either TRBD1 or TRBD2 may supply D (6 bases each). From germline, CDR1 is SGHDN and CDR2 FVKESK. This CDR3 spans 18 amino acids. The V end was cut by 1 base, the J end by 7 bases, with 23 bases between. The DNA for the CDR3 is TGTGCCAGCAGCCAAGTTTCAACGGGGGCGGGAATCTCTAATGAGCAGTTCTTC. Residues: CASSQVSTGAGISNEQFF.

Many counts were recorded for this clonotype. V gene TRBV7-3 combines with J gene TRBJ2-5; 7 nucleotides agree with TRBD1. This CDR3 is 13 amino acids long. The J segment lost 3 bases and the V segment lost 5 bases, leaving 3 bases of the junction unmatched. Germline V gene data show CDR1 as SGHTA and CDR2 as FQGTGA. The CDR3 loop is CASSTGTEETQYF. The CDR3 region has the DNA TGTGCCAGCAGCACCGGGACAGAAGAGACCCAGTACTTC.